The 8 T cell receptor beta chains below all came from one sample that was sequenced in a study of blood T cell repertoires in COVID-19. Measured with immunoSEQ multiplex PCR; TCRdb has only the in-frame clones, and not every one. In the table there are more than 45,000 clones, 82% of which are singletons. The material sequenced was peripheral blood. The receptors derive from a woman aged 55-75 years with acute or convalescent COVID-19.

This chain uses TRBV4-3 with TRBJ2-5; D is uncertain. V lost 0 bases to trimming and J lost 3 bases, with 8 bases between them. Germline V gives CDR1 LGHNA, CDR2 YSLEER. The CDR3 spans 14 residues. CDR3 sequence (DNA): TGCGCCAGCAGCCAAGAAGCCCGTGAAGAGACCCAGTACTTC. Its protein product is CASSQEAREETQYF.

The chain couples TRBV3-1 (or the pseudogene TRBV3-2) to TRBJ2-7, with 9 bases aligning to TRBD1. The CDR3 is 14 amino acids. Germline-derived CDR1 and CDR2 are LGHDT and YNNKEL (reference sequence). With 5 bases clipped from V and 6 bases from J, the junction kept 8 bases outside the gene matches. The chain's CDR3 is CASSGGQGRVEQYF. The CDR3 DNA is TGTGCCAGCAGCGGTGGACAGGGGAGGGTCGAGCAGTACTTC.

The chain carries TRBV5-1 and TRBJ1-1; TRBD1 aligns across 12 bases. The V and J ends lost 3 bases and 1 base, in that order; junction bases with no gene match: 4. The CDR3 spans 16 residues. In germline, CDR1 is SGHRS, CDR2 YFSETQ. CDR3 region: CASSYGTGGKNTEAFF. CDR3 nucleotide sequence: TGCGCCAGCAGCTACGGGACAGGGGGCAAGAACACTGAAGCTTTCTTT.

The chain carries TRBV29-1 and TRBJ1-2; possibly TRBD1 for D (6 bases). Germline values: CDR1 SQVTM, CDR2 ANQGSEA. The CDR3 covers 14 residues. V was trimmed by 4 bases and J by 4 bases, leaving 16 bases between them. The CDR3 bases are TGCAGCGTTGTGATACAGGGAACCCCCTATGGCTACACCTTC. It codes for CSVVIQGTPYGYTF.

Concerning this clone itself: Distinct nucleotide sequences in the sample also encode this CDR3. This chain links TRBV5-1 with TRBJ2-2; 7 bases fit TRBD2. Germline V gives CDR1 SGHRS, CDR2 YFSETQ. V trimming: 2 bases; J trimming: 2 bases; junction bases outside the gene matches: 3. CDR3 length equals 15 residues. CDR3: CASSFTGGNTGELFF. CDR3 DNA: TGCGCCAGCAGCTTCACGGGGGGAAACACCGGGGAGCTGTTTTTT.

The rearrangement joins TRBV12-3 or TRBV12-4 to TRBJ1-2; TRBD1 is a possible D gene (5 bases). The CDR3 extends over 13 amino acids. V was shortened by 8 bases and J by 4 bases, with 14 bases between the two germline ends. The CDR3 here is CASCARVGYGYTF. DNA for the CDR3: TGTGCCAGCTGTGCCAGGGTGGGCTATGGCTACACCTTC.

The chain carries TRBV5-8 and TRBJ1-5, with 11 bases that match TRBD1. The CDR3 is 15 residues long. J gave up 4 bases and V 4 bases, and 4 bases lay outside the gene matches. From germline, CDR1 is SGHTS and CDR2 YDEGEE. In nucleotides, the CDR3 is TGTGCCAGCAGCCCCGGGACAGGGGGAAATCAGCCCCAGCATTTT. Translated: CASSPGTGGNQPQHF.

The chain is built from TRBV5-1 and TRBJ1-3, with unresolved D. Trimming stripped 0 bases from V and 0 bases from J, with 13 bases between. This CDR3 has 17 residues. CDR1 and CDR2 from the germline V gene are SGHRS and YFSETQ. In DNA form, the CDR3 reads TGCGCCAGCAGCTTGGGACCAGTTAGCCGCTCTGGAAACACCATATATTTT. Amino acid sequence: CASSLGPVSRSGNTIYF.